These 22 T cell receptor beta chains came from one sample sequenced in a study of CD8 T cells in ankylosing spondylitis listed by TCRdb under 2017. The library was obtained by 5' RACE. Sequencing took place on an Illumina HiSeq 2500. Using fastp trimming at Q25 and MiXCR clonotype assembly, TCRdb reanalyzed the public sequencing data and kept in-frame beta chains. For every CDR3 protein sequence, its rows merge into one entry that carries the most common genes and DNA. Across this sample there are about 460,000 distinct CDR3 sequences, with less than 6% seen only once. The top ten constitute roughly 3.5% of the sample. No antigen has been assigned to these receptors. Study-wide findings and limitations: Blood from ankylosing spondylitis patients appeared to be characterized by a TCR beta motif composed of roughly eight highly homologous amino acid variants.

Sequencing was done on a sample of blood, either unsorted or a sorted T cell fraction (not recorded which). These receptors came from a male donor with ankylosing spondylitis.

This clonotype came up many times. The chain employs TRBV5-6 and TRBJ2-5, with D perhaps being TRBD1 or TRBD2 (5 bases each). V was shortened by 3 bases and J by 5 bases, with 26 bases between the two germline ends. Germline V lookup: CDR1 SGHDT, CDR2 YYEEEE. The length of the CDR3 is 18 residues. The CDR3 DNA sequence: TGTGCCAGCAGCTCAATACTCCATAGGTCAGGGCCGGGGGAGACCCAGTACTTC. This codes for CASSSILHRSGPGETQYF.

This clonotype was counted at least ten times. The junction differs from germline at one of its ends, possibly a read error. This chain connects TRBV7-7 to TRBJ2-5; TRBD2 is a possible D gene (5 bases). Germline V CDR1 and CDR2: SSHAT, FNYEAQ (reference sequence). The length of the CDR3 is 13 residues. The DNA for the CDR3 is TGTGCTAGCAGCTCGCGGGTGGAGGTGACCCAGTACTTC. Translating gives CASSSRVEVTQYF.

This clonotype was seen ten or more times. The chain carries TRBV6-2 or TRBV6-3 and TRBJ1-5; 12 bases are shared with TRBD1. Trimming at V came to 8 bases and at J to 9 bases, leaving 5 bases not matched to a gene. The CDR3 length is 13 residues. Germline CDR1 is MNHEY and CDR2 is SVGEGT. The CDR3 DNA reads TGTGCCAGCCGGGACAGGGGGCTGCGGCCCCAGCATTTT. Amino acids: CASRDRGLRPQHF.

In this sample, this clonotype turned up a few times. The chain couples TRBV20-1 to TRBJ2-1, with 14 bases fitting TRBD2. The CDR3 is 14 amino acids. Per germline, CDR1 DFQATT and CDR2 SNEGSKA (reference sequence). The trim removed 2 bases at V and 9 bases at J, leaving 3 bases unmatched. The CDR3 spells CSARPGLAGAEQFF. Written as DNA, the CDR3 is TGCAGTGCTAGACCGGGACTAGCGGGAGCTGAGCAGTTCTTC.

In its sample, this clonotype was seen many times. The rearrangement links TRBV29-1 to TRBJ1-2, with 8 bases matching TRBD1. J was trimmed by 8 bases and V by 4 bases; bases with no gene match: 6. The CDR3 totals 12 residues. The germline V gene has CDR1 SQVTM and CDR2 ANQGSEA. The CDR3 bases are TGCAGCGTTGTTCTCGACAGGGGAGGCTACACCTTC. It yields the protein CSVVLDRGGYTF.

The genes are TRBV12-3 or TRBV12-4 and TRBJ2-2; 8 bases match TRBD1. The CDR3 runs to 18 residues. Germline trimming cut 3 bases from V and 0 bases from J; bases unmatched to any gene: 9. The CDR3 reads CASSLVYRGITNTGELFF. The CDR3 nucleotides read TGTGCCAGCAGTTTGGTATACAGGGGGATCACGAACACCGGGGAGCTGTTTTTT.

The table lists this clonotype with a few counts. The chain recombines TRBV6-2 or TRBV6-3 with TRBJ2-2; weak D call: TRBD2 (6 bases). Trimming left V 7 bases short and J 5 bases short, with 14 bases between. CDR1 and CDR2 from the germline V gene are MNHEY and SVGEGT. CDR3 length: 14 amino acids. The CDR3 reads CASTSGGPTGELFF. CDR3 bases: TGTGCCAGCACAAGCGGAGGGCCTACCGGGGAGCTGTTTTTT.

V gene TRBV20-1 combines with J gene TRBJ2-2; D is unresolved. Germline CDR1 reads DFQATT; CDR2 reads SNEGSKA (reference sequence). The CDR3 sequence is 13 residues long. V was trimmed by 4 bases and J by 0 bases, leaving 6 bases between them. CDR3 protein: CSAKIPNTGELFF. The CDR3 DNA reads as TGCAGTGCTAAAATACCGAACACCGGGGAGCTGTTTTTT.

In its sample, this clonotype was seen many times. The V and J genes are TRBV20-1 and TRBJ2-7; no clear D gene. Germline V CDR1 and CDR2: DFQATT, SNEGSKA (reference sequence). CDR3 length: 12 residues. With 3 bases removed from V and 0 bases from J, the gap between germline ends came to 6 bases. CDR3 nucleotides: TGCAGTGCTAGCCCAAGCTCCTACGAGCAGTACTTC. Its translation is CSASPSSYEQYF.

This clonotype was picked up many times. The gene calls are TRBV18 and TRBJ2-7; D unclear. This CDR3 is built from 13 residues. Germline CDR1 and CDR2: KGHSH and LQKENI. Trimming took 6 bases from V and 3 from J, leaving 12 bases between them. CDR3 nucleotides: TGTGCCAGCTCTCGGGCCAGTGGCTACGAGCAGTACTTC. Translated: CASSRASGYEQYF.

There are many counts of this clonotype. The chain employs TRBV7-2 and TRBJ2-5; a possible D gene is TRBD1 (5 bases). CDR3 size: 16 residues. Trimming took 2 bases from V and 7 from J, leaving 20 bases between them. Germline V gives CDR1 SGHTA, CDR2 FQGNSA. The DNA for the CDR3 is TGTGCCAGCAGCTTATCCCTGACAGAGGTTCTTGGGACCCAGTACTTC. This gives the protein CASSLSLTEVLGTQYF. Based on the CDR3 plus reference TRBV7-2 and TRBJ2-5, the full variable domain is GAGVSQSPSNKVTEKGKDVELRCDPISGHTALYWYRQSLGQGLEFLIYFQGNSAPDKSGLPSDRFSAERTGGSVSTLTIQRTQQEDSAVYLCASSLSLTEVLGTQYFGPGTRLLVL.

This clonotype came up many times. This chain uses TRBV2 with TRBJ1-1; D gene uncertain. This CDR3 is 15 amino acids long. V was pared by 7 bases and J by 0 bases, with 15 bases between. Germline CDR1 SNHLY, CDR2 FYNNEI. The CDR3 DNA is TGTGCCAGCATCGAGAGGGCCCACGTGAACACTGAAGCTTTCTTT. This gives the protein CASIERAHVNTEAFF.

Ten or more counts support this clonotype. The chain has TRBV12-3 or TRBV12-4 and TRBJ2-1, with a possible D match to TRBD2 (7 bases). The V gene lost 2 bases and the J gene lost 8 bases, with 16 bases spanning the gap. The CDR3 runs to 15 residues. Here the CDR3 DNA reads TGTGCCAGCAGTTTACGGGGGGCGGTCTTCTATGAGCAGTTCTTC. Translation gives CASSLRGAVFYEQFF.

This clonotype has ten or more counts. The chain joins TRBV12-3 or TRBV12-4 to TRBJ2-5; 12 bases line up with TRBD2. V was clipped by 6 bases and J by 1 base; unmatched bases: 9. The CDR3 covers 17 residues. The CDR3 DNA follows: TGTGCCAGCAGCCCTACTAGACTAGCGGGGGTCCAAGAGACCCAGTACTTC. Its protein product is CASSPTRLAGVQETQYF.

This clonotype was observed at least ten times. The rearrangement joins TRBV20-1 to TRBJ1-1; tentative D call: TRBD1 (6 bases). The CDR3 consists of 14 residues. In germline, CDR1 is DFQATT, CDR2 SNEGSKA (reference sequence). With 6 bases removed from V and 6 bases from J, the gap between germline ends came to 20 bases. CDR3 amino acids: CSARDHRGYPEAFF. CDR3 nucleotides: TGCAGTGCCAGGGATCATAGGGGGTACCCTGAAGCTTTCTTT.

The sample holds many counts of this clonotype. J is TRBJ1-2 and V is TRBV6-5; D ambiguous. This CDR3 has 14 residues. The V gene lost 0 bases and the J gene lost 9 bases, with 14 bases spanning the gap. The germline V gene encodes CDR1 MNHEY and CDR2 SVGAGI. CDR3 sequence: CASSYSFGVRSYTF. The DNA for the CDR3 is TGTGCCAGCAGTTACTCTTTCGGGGTTAGGAGCTACACCTTC.

The gene calls are TRBV5-6 and TRBJ2-1; D might be TRBD2 (5 bases). V shed 4 bases and J shed 8 bases, with 16 bases lying between them. This CDR3 spans 14 amino acids. The V gene's germline CDR1 is SGHDT and CDR2 YYEEEE. CDR3 loop: CASSTGGYSDEQFF. The DNA of the CDR3 is TGTGCCAGCAGCACGGGCGGGTATAGCGATGAGCAGTTCTTC.

This clonotype was counted at least ten times. The chain combines TRBV7-2 with TRBJ1-1, with 8 nucleotides matching TRBD1. The CDR3 runs to 16 residues. V lost 2 bases and J lost 2; bases outside the gene matches: 7. The germline CDR1 and CDR2 sequences are SGHTA and FQGNSA. CDR3: CASSLRTGYYNTEAFF. As DNA, the CDR3 is TGTGCCAGCAGCTTACGGACAGGGTATTATAACACTGAAGCTTTCTTT.

This clonotype was seen many times. The rearrangement links TRBV5-1 to TRBJ2-1; D is tentatively TRBD1 or TRBD2 (5 bases each). V was cut by 2 bases and J by 4 bases, with 13 bases left in between. Germline CDR1 is SGHRS and CDR2 is YFSETQ. CDR3 length: 15 amino acids. Here the CDR3 reads CASSFRESMYNEQFF. The CDR3 nucleotides are TGCGCCAGCAGCTTCAGGGAGTCGATGTACAATGAGCAGTTCTTC.

This clonotype was observed at least ten times. This rearrangement joins TRBV12-3 or TRBV12-4 to TRBJ2-7; TRBD2 matches 9 bases. V was pared by 8 bases and J by 7 bases, with 15 bases of the junction left unmatched. The CDR3 runs to 15 residues. This CDR3 is CASSPSGAPGGEQYF. In DNA, the CDR3 is TGTGCCAGCTCTCCTAGCGGGGCGCCTGGGGGAGAGCAGTACTTC.

The table lists this clonotype with a few counts. The chain uses TRBV7-2 and TRBJ1-1; D remains unclear. This CDR3 is built from 14 residues. Germline V gives CDR1 SGHTA, CDR2 FQGNSA. V dropped 1 base and J dropped 1 base, with 7 bases sitting between them. CDR3 sequence (DNA): TGTGCCAGCAGCTTAGAGTTCGCGAACACTGAAGCTTTCTTT. Its translation: CASSLEFANTEAFF.

This clonotype has a count of ten or more. The rearrangement links TRBV28 to TRBJ2-7; D uncertain. The ends were cut back, 6 bases at V and 2 bases at J, with 20 bases in the middle. Germline V gene lookup returns CDR1 MDHEN and CDR2 SYDVKM. This CDR3 contains 16 residues. As DNA, the CDR3 is TGTGCCAGCAGCCCCCCAGGTGGGTCAAGGACCTACGAGCAGTACTTC. This codes for CASSPPGGSRTYEQYF.